The 9 T cell receptor beta chains below all came from one sample that was sequenced in a study of blood T cell repertoires in COVID-19. The data were produced by immunoSEQ multiplex PCR, yet TCRdb's version contains in-frame clones alone and is incomplete. Of about 480,000 clones listed, around 90% are singletons. The sample was peripheral blood. These receptors were collected from a woman aged 45-60 years with COVID-19, enrolled during active disease.

The chain couples TRBV6-5 to TRBJ1-2; possibly TRBD1 for D (5 bases). Germline V CDR1 and CDR2: MNHEY, SVGAGI. The V gene lost 0 bases and the J gene lost 4 bases, with 9 bases spanning the gap. The CDR3 runs 14 residues. The CDR3 nucleotides are TGTGCCAGCAGTTACTCGACAGACGCCTATGGCTACACCTTC. This translates into CASSYSTDAYGYTF.

The genes are TRBV30 and TRBJ2-3; D is unclear. CDR1 and CDR2 from the germline V gene are GTSNPN and SVGIG (reference sequence). The CDR3 is 13 residues long. Trimming stripped 0 bases from V and 6 bases from J, with 10 bases between. The CDR3 bases are TGTGCCTGGAGTGTAGCATTGAGGGATACGCAGTATTTT. This translates into CAWSVALRDTQYF.

V is TRBV28 and J is TRBJ1-1, with TRBD1 matching 9 bases. Germline CDR1 reads MDHEN; CDR2 reads SYDVKM. The CDR3 runs to 14 residues. V shed 6 bases, J shed 3 bases, and the junction held 5 bases outside the gene matches. The CDR3 reads CASSHRDRDTEAFF. The CDR3 DNA reads TGTGCCAGCAGCCACCGGGACAGGGACACTGAAGCTTTCTTT.

The chain recombines TRBV12-3 or TRBV12-4 with TRBJ1-1; D unclear. The CDR3 loop spans 11 amino acids. Trimming pared 6 bases from V and 2 bases from J, leaving 4 bases between. CDR3 sequence: CASRANTEAFF. The CDR3, as DNA: TGTGCCAGCAGGGCCAACACTGAAGCTTTCTTT.

The gene calls are TRBV30 and TRBJ1-6; 7 bases fit TRBD1. The CDR3 totals 17 residues. Germline-derived CDR1 and CDR2 are GTSNPN and SVGIG (reference sequence). V lost 0 bases, J lost 9 bases, and 14 bases stayed unmatched. The CDR3, as DNA: TGTGCCTGGAGTGTACGGGAGGGGGCTTACAGTATTTCACCCCTCCACTTT. Protein: CAWSVREGAYSISPLHF.

The V and J genes are TRBV2 and TRBJ1-1; D is uncertain. The CDR3 has 14 residues. V lost 3 bases, J lost 11 bases, and 19 bases lay in between. The germline V gene has CDR1 SNHLY and CDR2 FYNNEI. The CDR3 protein is CASSDTVPLRLAFF. CDR3 in DNA: TGTGCCAGCAGTGACACCGTACCTTTACGACTCGCTTTCTTT.

The chain carries TRBV11-3 and TRBJ2-7; D is unclear. The CDR3 consists of 12 residues. CDR1 and CDR2 from the germline V gene are SGHNT and YENEEA. The V gene lost 5 bases and the J gene lost 6 bases, with 11 bases spanning the gap. The CDR3: CASSRQGAEQYF. CDR3 coding DNA: TGTGCCAGCAGCCGACAAGGCGCCGAGCAGTACTTC.

The chain has TRBV19 and TRBJ1-1; D call uncertain. Germline V gene sequence: CDR1 LNHDA, CDR2 SQIVND (reference sequence). Trimming stripped 5 bases from V and 4 bases from J, with 11 bases between. The CDR3 sequence is 13 residues long. The CDR3 sequence is CASSSLGGTEAFF. The CDR3, as DNA: TGTGCCAGTAGTTCCCTGGGAGGCACTGAAGCTTTCTTT.

The chain uses TRBV5-6 and TRBJ1-5; TRBD1 matches at 9 bases. The CDR3 loop spans 14 amino acids. V lost 3 bases, J lost 2 bases, and 0 bases stayed unmatched. From germline, CDR1 is SGHDT and CDR2 YYEEEE. The CDR3 DNA sequence: TGTGCCAGCAGCTGGACAGGGGGCAATCAGCCCCAGCATTTT. Its protein product is CASSWTGGNQPQHF.